The following is a T cell receptor (beta chain) sequence with its context. It lacks a known antigen. No clone much larger than this one lies a single base away; base qualities are absent. The CDR3 numbers 14 residues from cysteine through phenylalanine. The sequence is cut down to CDR3 DNA, 42 bases in frame from base 1. The germline V and J ends show losses of 6 bases and 3 bases respectively, and no gene match explains 4 bases of the junction. CDR1 and CDR2 (MNHNY, SVGAGI) derive from the germline V gene (reference sequence). This sample stems from a study of T cell changes during pregnancy in multiple sclerosis (dated by TCRdb to between 2019 and 2020). Regarding the study in general: The study looked at changes in the T cell repertoire across pregnancy in women with multiple sclerosis.

Library generation was performed with the immunoSEQ multiplex PCR assay. TCRdb limited this immuneACCESS table to in-frame rearrangements with V and J called. A share of clones is missing; checked studies link under half to unresolved V genes, and the rest is unexplained. In this sample the table shows about 36,000 clones, 92% of which occur a single time. The ten most abundant clones make up over 0.45% of the sample. The source was CD4+ T cells from peripheral blood mononuclear cells, collected after pregnancy. The rearranged chain carries TRBV6-6 and TRBJ2-2, with TRBD2 matching 7 junction bases. This clonotype was obtained from a female donor with multiple sclerosis, enrolled in a pregnancy study. The encoded CDR3 is CASRLTSDTGELFF. The nucleotide sequence is TGTGCCAGCAGACTTACTAGCGACACCGGGGAGCTGTTTTTT.